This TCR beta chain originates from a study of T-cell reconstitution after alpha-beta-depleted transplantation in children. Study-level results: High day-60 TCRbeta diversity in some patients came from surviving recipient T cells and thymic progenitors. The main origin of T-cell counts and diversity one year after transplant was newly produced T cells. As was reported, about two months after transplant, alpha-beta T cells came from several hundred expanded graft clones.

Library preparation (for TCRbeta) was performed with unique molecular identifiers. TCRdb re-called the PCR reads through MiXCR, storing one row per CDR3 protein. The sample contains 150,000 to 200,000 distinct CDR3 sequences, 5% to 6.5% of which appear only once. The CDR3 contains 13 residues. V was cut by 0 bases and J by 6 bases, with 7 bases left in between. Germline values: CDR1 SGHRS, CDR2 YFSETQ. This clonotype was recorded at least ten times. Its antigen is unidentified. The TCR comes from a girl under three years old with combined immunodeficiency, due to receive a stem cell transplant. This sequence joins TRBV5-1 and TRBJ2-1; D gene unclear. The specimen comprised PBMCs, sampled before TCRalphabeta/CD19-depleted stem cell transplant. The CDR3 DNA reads TGCGCCAGCAGCTTGGCCTTCGTCAATGAGCAGTTCTTC. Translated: CASSLAFVNEQFF. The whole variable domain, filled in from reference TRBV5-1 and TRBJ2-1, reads KAGVTQTPRYLIKTRGQQVTLSCSPISGHRSVSWYQQTPGQGLQFLFEYFSETQRNKGNFPGRFSGRQFSNSRSEMNVSTLELGDSALYLCASSLAFVNEQFFGPGTRLTVL.